The 19 T cell receptor beta chains presented below share a single source sample, sequenced in a study of T cells after somatic rescue of genetic block. Repertoires were generated with immunoSEQ multiplex PCR, while TCRdb's copy carries only in-frame clones and drops some. This sample yields 55,000 to 70,000 clones, of which 80% to 95% are seen a single time; about 3% belongs to the top ten. The specimen sequenced was peripheral blood mononuclear cells (PBMCs). The receptors shown here come from a man aged 40-55 years.

This chain connects TRBV7-8 to TRBJ2-7, with TRBD1 as a possible D gene (6 bases). This CDR3 is 14 amino acids long. Per germline, CDR1 SGHVS and CDR2 FQNEAQ. V lost 1 base to trimming and J lost 3 bases, with 10 bases between them. CDR3 nucleotide sequence: TGTGCCAGCAGCTTAGTTGAGGGACACTACGAGCAGTACTTC. It is translated as CASSLVEGHYEQYF.

The chain joins TRBV5-5 to TRBJ1-4, with D maybe TRBD1 (5 bases). V lost 4 bases, J lost 5 bases, and 12 bases lay in between. The CDR3 loop spans 14 amino acids. The germline V gene encodes CDR1 SGHKS and CDR2 YYEKEE (reference sequence). DNA of the CDR3: TGTGCCAGCAGCCGACAGCTACAGAATGAAAAACTGTTTTTT. Protein sequence: CASSRQLQNEKLFF.

This clone turned up a few times. The chain combines TRBV2 with TRBJ1-5, with TRBD1 matching over 7 bases. There are 14 residues in the CDR3. Germline values: CDR1 SNHLY, CDR2 FYNNEI. V was pared by 4 bases and J by 7 bases, with 7 bases of the junction left unmatched. The CDR3 is CASSVIGGRQPQHF. The CDR3 nucleotides read TGTGCCAGCAGTGTAATAGGGGGCAGGCAGCCCCAGCATTTT.

The chain recombines TRBV6-5 with TRBJ2-3; the D gene is possibly TRBD2 (5 bases). Trimming cost V 6 bases and J 2 bases, with 9 bases left between them. This CDR3 contains 13 residues. In germline, CDR1 is MNHEY, CDR2 SVGAGI. CDR3 residues: CASSPDFTDTQYF. The CDR3 region has the DNA TGTGCCAGCAGCCCGGACTTCACAGATACGCAGTATTTT.

The chain uses TRBV2 and TRBJ2-1; D might be TRBD1 (5 bases). Trimming took off 7 bases at V and 5 bases at J, with 18 bases between the two ends. Germline V lookup: CDR1 SNHLY, CDR2 FYNNEI. The CDR3 spans 15 residues. CDR3 residues: CASKMHRREDNEQFF. CDR3 nucleotide sequence: TGTGCCAGCAAGATGCACAGGAGAGAAGACAATGAGCAGTTCTTC.

The chain couples TRBV9 to TRBJ2-2; tentative D call: TRBD1 (5 bases). The germline gives CDR1 SGDLS, CDR2 YYNGEE. V lost 8 bases and J lost 7, with 15 bases in between. The CDR3 length is 13 residues. The CDR3 loop reads CASGADALGELFF. CDR3 bases: TGTGCCAGTGGGGCGGACGCCCTCGGGGAGCTGTTTTTT.

This CDR3 reads CASSLIRGTDTQYF. CDR3 nucleotide sequence: TGTGCCAGCAGCTTAATCAGGGGCACAGATACGCAGTATTTT. This chain joins TRBV7-2 and TRBJ2-3; D is possibly TRBD1 (5 bases). The germline V and J ends were trimmed by 2 bases and 1 base, with 7 bases remaining between them. This CDR3 has 14 residues. CDR1 is SGHTA, CDR2 FQGNSA, per germline. The full variable domain, with the rest looked up from reference TRBV7-2 and TRBJ2-3, is GAGVSQSPSNKVTEKGKDVELRCDPISGHTALYWYRQSLGQGLEFLIYFQGNSAPDKSGLPSDRFSAERTGGSVSTLTIQRTQQEDSAVYLCASSLIRGTDTQYFGPGTRLTVL.

This chain uses TRBV11-2 with TRBJ1-5; weak D call: TRBD1 (5 bases). CDR3 size: 17 residues. Looked up from germline, CDR1 is SGHAT and CDR2 is FQNNGV. V shed 5 bases and J shed 4 bases, with 21 bases lying between them. CDR3: CASSPAPGQGVNQPQHF. In DNA, the CDR3 is TGTGCCAGCAGCCCCGCCCCGGGTCAGGGCGTAAATCAGCCCCAGCATTTT. The entire variable domain, with the rest obtained from reference TRBV11-2 and TRBJ1-5, is as follows: EAGVAQSPRYKIIEKRQSVAFWCNPISGHATLYWYQQILGQGPKLLIQFQNNGVVDDSQLPKDRFSAERLKGVDSTLKIQPAKLEDSAVYLCASSPAPGQGVNQPQHFGDGTRLSIL.

The chain has TRBV4-3 and TRBJ2-1; D is undetermined. The CDR3 covers 15 residues. Germline loops: CDR1 LGHNA, CDR2 YSLEER. With 6 bases removed from V and 0 bases from J, the gap between germline ends came to 12 bases. As DNA, the CDR3 is TGCGCCAGCAGACTAAATCCTAGCTCCTACAATGAGCAGTTCTTC. This sequence encodes CASRLNPSSYNEQFF.

The chain has TRBV4-2 and TRBJ2-5; 8 bases align to TRBD1. J was trimmed by 3 bases and V by 0 bases; bases with no gene match: 12. The CDR3 is 18 residues long. Germline values: CDR1 LGHNA, CDR2 YNFKEQ. CDR3 amino acids: CASSQDPPLQDREETQYF. CDR3 coding DNA: TGTGCCAGCAGCCAAGACCCACCCTTGCAGGACAGGGAAGAGACCCAGTACTTC.

V is TRBV11-3 and J is TRBJ2-2, with 7 bases that match TRBD2. The CDR3 runs 13 residues. Germline V CDR1 and CDR2: SGHNT, YENEEA. J gave up 1 base and V 10 bases, and 3 bases lay outside the gene matches. The CDR3 reads CATRGENTGELFF. Written as DNA, the CDR3 is TGTGCCACCCGGGGGGAGAACACCGGGGAGCTGTTTTTT.

The V and J genes are TRBV6-1 and TRBJ1-1, with 9 bases matching TRBD1. The CDR3 consists of 14 residues. V lost 6 bases and J lost 7; bases outside the gene matches: 9. Germline V lookup: CDR1 MNHNS, CDR2 SASEGT. CDR3 coding DNA: TGTGCCAGCAGCATCGACAGGGGGACAGATGAAGCTTTCTTT. Amino acids: CASSIDRGTDEAFF.

The CDR3 sequence: CASRDRGRSDTQYF. The CDR3 DNA reads TGTGCCAGCCGGGACAGGGGGCGATCAGATACGCAGTATTTT. V is TRBV19 and J is TRBJ2-3, with 12 bases aligning to TRBD1. J gave up 4 bases and V 9 bases, and 5 bases lay outside the gene matches. The V gene's germline CDR1 is LNHDA and CDR2 SQIVND (reference sequence). The CDR3 sequence is 14 residues long.

This clone was recorded only once. The rearrangement uses TRBV5-1 and TRBJ1-1; 7 bases line up with TRBD1. The germline V gene encodes CDR1 SGHRS and CDR2 YFSETQ. J gave up 8 bases and V 0 bases, and 4 bases lay outside the gene matches. The CDR3 length is 13 residues. CDR3 nucleotide sequence: TGCGCCAGCAGCTTGGCCCCGACAGGGGAAGCTTTCTTT. This encodes CASSLAPTGEAFF.

V and J are TRBV5-6 and TRBJ2-7; D remains unclear. Germline assignment: CDR1 SGHDT and CDR2 YYEEEE. V was pared by 1 base and J by 3 bases, with 5 bases between. There are 12 residues in the CDR3. CDR3 sequence: CASSLYRYEQYF. The CDR3 nucleotides are TGTGCCAGCAGCTTGTATCGCTACGAGCAGTACTTC.

The chain employs TRBV5-1 and TRBJ1-2; D not certain. V lost 4 bases and J lost 2, with 15 bases in between. Germline loops: CDR1 SGHRS, CDR2 YFSETQ. The CDR3 has 15 residues. The CDR3 protein is CASSPAPSPNYGYTF. The CDR3 nucleotides are TGCGCCAGCAGCCCGGCCCCCTCGCCGAACTATGGCTACACCTTC.

The V and J genes are TRBV14 and TRBJ2-5, with TRBD1 matching 10 bases. In germline, CDR1 is SGHDN, CDR2 FVKESK. Unmatched junction bases numbered 8, after V lost 4 bases and J lost 0 bases. The CDR3 covers 17 residues. Here the CDR3 reads CASSLHSGTGDQETQYF. The CDR3 DNA reads as TGTGCCAGCAGCCTCCACTCCGGGACAGGGGACCAAGAGACCCAGTACTTC.

The chain employs TRBV9 and TRBJ1-1, with TRBD1 matching over 8 bases. Germline CDR1 SGDLS, CDR2 YYNGEE. CDR3 length equals 14 residues. The V segment lost 3 bases and the J segment 4 bases; nucleotides outside the gene matches: 5. The CDR3 region is CASSGQGSGTEAFF. The CDR3 DNA sequence: TGTGCCAGCAGCGGACAGGGGTCCGGCACTGAAGCTTTCTTT.

This clone came up once. The chain employs TRBV7-6 and TRBJ1-5, with D possibly being TRBD1 (5 bases). CDR1 is SGHVS and CDR2 is FNYEAQ in the germline V gene. This CDR3 has 13 residues. Trimming took off 8 bases at V and 6 bases at J, with 14 bases between the two ends. The CDR3 DNA follows: TGTGCCAGCGGCCCCTGGGGCGGTCAGCCCCAGCATTTT. This sequence encodes CASGPWGGQPQHF.